This T cell receptor (beta chain) is from a study of blood T cell repertoires in COVID-19. On the study more broadly: Sites across the United States, Italy and Spain contributed samples from acute and convalescent COVID-19.

Original handling: Reference gene primer amplification gave estimated nucleated cell counts. The assay was immunoSEQ multiplex PCR, and TCRdb's table has in-frame clones only and misses some. V, J and clone size are taken as reported in that table, and D and trimming were inferred from the DNA itself. The sample gives about 190,000 clones, roughly 90% of which show up once; roughly 0.56% is in the top ten. The trim removed 4 bases at V and 13 bases at J, leaving 9 bases unmatched. CDR1 is MGHDK, CDR2 SYGVNS, per germline. The CDR3 is 13 residues long. The sequencing sample was made of peripheral blood. This chain joins TRBV25-1 and TRBJ2-1; 8 nucleotides align to TRBD2. The receptor's source is a man in his fifties or sixties with acute or convalescent COVID-19. DNA for the CDR3: TGTGCCAGCAGTGCGCTAGCGGGTGAAAAACAGTTCTTC. Translation gives CASSALAGEKQFF. The entire variable domain, with the rest obtained from reference TRBV25-1 and TRBJ2-1, is as follows: EADIYQTPRYLVIGTGKKITLECSQTMGHDKMYWYQQDPGMELHLIHYSYGVNSTEKGDLSSESTVSRIRTEHFPLTLESARPSHTSQYLCASSALAGEKQFFGPGTRLTVL.